One and the same sample provided the 30 T cell receptor beta chains below, sequenced in a study of blood T cell repertoires in COVID-19. This table comes from immunoSEQ multiplex PCR, and its TCRdb copy is limited to in-frame clones, with some not included. Here the sample spans around 250,000 clones, about four fifths being singletons. The source material was peripheral blood. The receptors come from a woman under 30 with acute or convalescent COVID-19.

The rearrangement uses TRBV4-3 and TRBJ2-1; D possibly corresponds to TRBD1 (5 bases). The CDR3 consists of 14 residues. The V gene lost 2 bases and the J gene lost 15 bases, with 20 bases spanning the gap. The germline CDR1 and CDR2 sequences are LGHNA and YSLEER. The CDR3 DNA sequence: TGCGCCAGCAGCCAAAATGTGGTTGGGGCCGAACCGTTCTTC. Its translation is CASSQNVVGAEPFF.

The rearrangement links TRBV5-4 to TRBJ1-2; no firm D call. There are 15 residues in the CDR3. V shed 0 bases and J shed 1 base, with 10 bases lying between them. From germline, CDR1 is SGHNT and CDR2 YYREEE (reference sequence). CDR3 sequence reads: CASSLASGVNYGYTF. CDR3 coding DNA: TGTGCCAGCAGCTTGGCCTCGGGAGTTAACTATGGCTACACCTTC.

This chain uses TRBV5-1 with TRBJ2-1, with 13 bases that match TRBD2. Germline trimming cut 3 bases from V and 8 bases from J; bases unmatched to any gene: 2. Germline V gives CDR1 SGHRS, CDR2 YFSETQ. The CDR3 sequence is 14 residues long. CDR3 amino acids: CASSWGLAGYEQFF. CDR3 sequence (DNA): TGCGCCAGCAGCTGGGGACTAGCGGGATATGAGCAGTTCTTC.

Details on this clone: The sample holds other DNA sequences that translate to the same CDR3. The CDR3 nucleotides are TGCGCCAGCAGTTCTGAGGGCTCCTACAATGAGCAGTTCTTC. It specifies CASSSEGSYNEQFF. The chain carries TRBV5-1 and TRBJ2-1, with a possible D match to TRBD2 (5 bases). Trimming stripped 5 bases from V and 0 bases from J, with 9 bases between. The germline V gene encodes CDR1 SGHRS and CDR2 YFSETQ. The CDR3 runs 14 residues.

The sample holds a few counts of this clone. The chain joins TRBV5-8 to TRBJ2-1; TRBD2 matches at 7 bases. V lost 0 bases and J lost 4; bases outside the gene matches: 16. The CDR3 is 19 residues long. Germline CDR1 SGHTS, CDR2 YDEGEE. The CDR3 here is CASSLEMWYGGSLYNEQFF. Written as DNA, the CDR3 is TGTGCCAGCAGCTTGGAAATGTGGTATGGCGGGAGTTTATACAATGAGCAGTTCTTC.

This chain links TRBV11-2 with TRBJ2-1, with 11 bases matching TRBD2. The germline V gene has CDR1 SGHAT and CDR2 FQNNGV. The CDR3 has 14 amino acids. J gave up 13 bases and V 0 bases, and 5 bases lay outside the gene matches. The CDR3: CASSLDLTSGTQFF. In DNA form, the CDR3 reads TGTGCCAGCAGCTTAGATCTGACTAGCGGGACACAGTTCTTC.

The chain couples TRBV15 to TRBJ2-7; 11 bases map to TRBD1. The CDR3 has 14 amino acids. V was clipped by 5 bases and J by 6 bases; unmatched bases: 6. Germline CDR1 and CDR2: LNHNV and YYDKDF (reference sequence). The CDR3 DNA is TGTGCCACCAGCGCTCGGACAGGGGGCGTCGAGCAGTACTTC. This sequence encodes CATSARTGGVEQYF.

The chain joins TRBV7-9 to TRBJ2-5; 10 bases line up with TRBD1. Unmatched junction bases numbered 7, after V lost 6 bases and J lost 3 bases. The CDR3 is 15 amino acids. Germline V gene data show CDR1 as SEHNR and CDR2 as FQNEAQ (reference sequence). The CDR3 region is CASRSGQGVEETQYF. The CDR3 DNA sequence: TGTGCCAGCAGGTCTGGACAGGGGGTTGAAGAGACCCAGTACTTC.

V and J are TRBV6-5 and TRBJ1-3, with D tentatively TRBD1 (5 bases). The V end was cut by 4 bases, the J end by 1 base, with 11 bases between. Per germline, CDR1 MNHEY and CDR2 SVGAGI. The length of the CDR3 is 15 residues. The CDR3 region has the DNA TGTGCCAGCAGTTCGTCAGACAGATCTGGAAACACCATATATTTT. As protein: CASSSSDRSGNTIYF.

This chain links TRBV25-1 with TRBJ2-2, with D tentatively TRBD1 (5 bases). Trimming cost V 7 bases and J 2 bases, with 11 bases left between them. CDR1 MGHDK and CDR2 SYGVNS come from the germline V gene. The CDR3 length is 14 residues. The CDR3 DNA reads as TGTGCCAGCACGAAGGGGCCTAACACCGGGGAGCTGTTTTTT. It is translated as CASTKGPNTGELFF.

This clone turned up a few times. The CDR3 loop is CASSLSGRPDEQFF. The CDR3, as DNA: TGTGCCAGCAGCCTTAGCGGGAGGCCCGATGAGCAGTTCTTC. The chain has TRBV9 and TRBJ2-1; the match to TRBD2 covers 10 bases. V was pared by 4 bases and J by 8 bases, with 6 bases of the junction left unmatched. CDR3 size: 14 residues. Germline values: CDR1 SGDLS, CDR2 YYNGEE. Full variable domain (missing parts from reference TRBV9 and TRBJ2-1): DSGVTQTPKHLITATGQRVTLRCSPRSGDLSVYWYQQSLDQGLQFLIQYYNGEERAKGNILERFSAQQFPDLHSELNLSSLELGDSALYFCASSLSGRPDEQFFGPGTRLTVL.

The chain has TRBV27 and TRBJ2-3; 11 nucleotides align to TRBD2. Germline lookup yields CDR1 MNHEY and CDR2 SMNVEV (reference sequence). This CDR3 spans 20 amino acids. V gave up 2 bases and J gave up 0 bases; unmatched junction bases: 13. The CDR3: CASSLKGATSGILSTDTQYF. In DNA, the CDR3 is TGTGCCAGCAGTTTAAAGGGGGCGACTAGCGGGATTCTAAGCACAGATACGCAGTATTTT.

The chain couples TRBV6-2 or TRBV6-3 to TRBJ2-1; 9 nucleotides match TRBD2. The J segment lost 7 bases and the V segment lost 6 bases, leaving 13 bases of the junction unmatched. Germline lookup yields CDR1 MNHEY and CDR2 SVGEGT. The CDR3 loop spans 16 amino acids. CDR3: CASSPGGSGRHNEQFF. The CDR3 DNA reads as TGTGCCAGCAGCCCCGGGGGGAGCGGGAGGCATAATGAGCAGTTCTTC.

This sequence joins TRBV5-8 and TRBJ1-5, with D unresolved. The CDR3 loop spans 12 amino acids. V was trimmed by 4 bases and J by 3 bases, leaving 5 bases between them. Germline CDR1 reads SGHTS; CDR2 reads YDEGEE. The CDR3 protein is CASSRDNQPQHF. The CDR3 nucleotides read TGTGCCAGCAGCCGGGACAATCAGCCCCAGCATTTT.

CDR3 in amino acids: CASSTPAGGPHEQYF. DNA of the CDR3: TGTGCCAGTAGTACCCCAGCGGGAGGGCCCCACGAGCAGTACTTC. This chain links TRBV19 with TRBJ2-7; 10 nucleotides align to TRBD2. The J segment lost 5 bases and the V segment lost 4 bases, leaving 8 bases of the junction unmatched. This CDR3 is 15 amino acids long. CDR1 is LNHDA, CDR2 SQIVND, per germline (reference sequence).

This clone showed up just once. The rearrangement joins TRBV27 to TRBJ1-6; a weak D match, TRBD1 (5 bases). CDR1 is MNHEY and CDR2 is SMNVEV in the germline V gene (reference sequence). V was pared by 10 bases and J by 5 bases, with 9 bases between. The CDR3 spans 12 residues. CDR3 protein: CATATDNSPLHF. CDR3 nucleotide sequence: TGTGCCACTGCGACAGATAATTCACCCCTCCACTTT.

This rearrangement joins TRBV5-1 to TRBJ2-7; 10 bases are shared with TRBD1. The CDR3 consists of 16 residues. Looked up from germline, CDR1 is SGHRS and CDR2 is YFSETQ. With 0 bases clipped from V and 5 bases from J, the junction kept 8 bases outside the gene matches. In DNA, the CDR3 is TGCGCCAGCAGCTTGGGGGGACAGGGGAGTCTCCACGAGCAGTACTTC. Its translation: CASSLGGQGSLHEQYF. Full variable domain (rest looked up from reference TRBV5-1 and TRBJ2-7): KAGVTQTPRYLIKTRGQQVTLSCSPISGHRSVSWYQQTPGQGLQFLFEYFSETQRNKGNFPGRFSGRQFSNSRSEMNVSTLELGDSALYLCASSLGGQGSLHEQYFGPGTRLTVT.

The chain couples TRBV19 to TRBJ2-7; maybe TRBD1 (8 bases). CDR3 length equals 15 residues. V was cut by 5 bases and J by 5 bases, with 19 bases left in between. Germline loops: CDR1 LNHDA, CDR2 SQIVND (reference sequence). Here the CDR3 DNA reads TGTGCCAGTAGTGGACAGGGTTCAAGCGGGAACGAGCAGTACTTC. This codes for CASSGQGSSGNEQYF.

The chain carries TRBV20-1 and TRBJ1-6; no clear D gene. Germline V gene lookup returns CDR1 DFQATT and CDR2 SNEGSKA (reference sequence). The CDR3 loop spans 14 amino acids. V lost 3 bases and J 5 bases, leaving 11 bases between the germline ends. In nucleotides, the CDR3 is TGCAGTGCTAGTTGGGCGCAGAATAATTCACCCCTCCACTTT. Residues: CSASWAQNNSPLHF.

This clone appeared a single time. The chain couples TRBV12-5 to TRBJ2-2; 12 bases align to TRBD1. The CDR3 is 17 amino acids. J gave up 4 bases and V 3 bases, and 6 bases lay outside the gene matches. Germline V gene data show CDR1 as LGHNT and CDR2 as FRNRAP. The CDR3 region is CASGLRDRGLVTGELFF. Written as DNA, the CDR3 is TGTGCTAGTGGTTTACGGGACAGGGGGCTGGTCACCGGGGAGCTGTTTTTT.

The gene calls are TRBV27 and TRBJ2-1, with 10 positions matching TRBD1. From germline, CDR1 is MNHEY and CDR2 SMNVEV (reference sequence). V lost 4 bases, J lost 9 bases, and 12 bases stayed unmatched. This CDR3 has 16 residues. CDR3 loop: CASSYRLGTGVAEQFF. The CDR3 DNA reads as TGTGCCAGCAGTTATCGCTTAGGGACAGGGGTTGCTGAGCAGTTCTTC.

This chain connects TRBV6-4 to TRBJ2-1, with 7 nucleotides matching TRBD2. CDR3 length equals 16 residues. Germline assignment: CDR1 MRHNA and CDR2 SNTAGT. V was clipped by 0 bases and J by 4 bases; unmatched bases: 6. This CDR3 is CASSDSGGSWYNEQFF. For the CDR3, the DNA is TGTGCCAGCAGTGACTCCGGCGGGAGTTGGTACAATGAGCAGTTCTTC.

In its sample, this clone was seen once. The chain carries TRBV2 and TRBJ2-3; possibly TRBD1 for D (6 bases). Germline CDR1 reads SNHLY; CDR2 reads FYNNEI. Trimming removed 7 bases at V and 1 base at J, with 12 bases between. The CDR3 totals 14 residues. The CDR3 DNA reads as TGTGCCAGCAACCGACAGGCCCGCACAGATACGCAGTATTTT. Protein sequence: CASNRQARTDTQYF. Looking up the rest from reference TRBV2 and TRBJ2-3 gives the full variable domain: EPEVTQTPSHQVTQMGQEVILRCVPISNHLYFYWYRQILGQKVEFLVSFYNNEISEKSEIFDDQFSVERPDGSNFTLKIRSTKLEDSAMYFCASNRQARTDTQYFGPGTRLTVL.

This clone came up many times. The V gene is TRBV6-2 or TRBV6-3, the J gene TRBJ2-1, with TRBD2 identical over 9 bases. From germline, CDR1 is MNHEY and CDR2 SVGEGT. Unmatched junction bases numbered 5, after V lost 2 bases and J lost 15 bases. The CDR3 consists of 12 residues. The CDR3: CASSYDSGSRFF. The CDR3 coding sequence is TGTGCCAGCAGTTACGATAGCGGGAGTCGGTTCTTC.

The chain links TRBV4-2 to TRBJ2-5; D gene unclear. CDR1 is LGHNA and CDR2 is YNFKEQ in the germline V gene. The CDR3 has 15 residues. The V and J ends lost 4 bases and 1 base respectively, with 13 bases between them. DNA for the CDR3: TGTGCCAGCAGCCCCGACGGTGAGGTCCAAGAGACCCAGTACTTC. It specifies CASSPDGEVQETQYF.

The chain is built from TRBV5-5 and TRBJ2-6; maybe TRBD2 (5 bases). This CDR3 is built from 16 residues. Germline V CDR1 and CDR2: SGHKS, YYEKEE (reference sequence). Deletions cut 4 bases from V and 4 bases from J, with 15 bases between. In nucleotides, the CDR3 is TGTGCCAGCAGCCGCGGGCCAACTACCGGGGCCAACGTCCTGACTTTC. Translation gives CASSRGPTTGANVLTF.

V usage is TRBV19 and J usage is TRBJ2-7; weak D call: TRBD1 (6 bases). The CDR3 covers 13 residues. Trimming took off 4 bases at V and 2 bases at J, with 9 bases between the two ends. Germline V gene lookup returns CDR1 LNHDA and CDR2 SQIVND (reference sequence). The CDR3 loop reads CASSTDSTYEQYF. In nucleotides, the CDR3 is TGTGCCAGTAGTACGGACAGTACCTACGAGCAGTACTTC.

The V gene is TRBV27, the J gene TRBJ1-2; a possible D gene is TRBD1 (5 bases). Germline CDR1 is MNHEY and CDR2 is SMNVEV (reference sequence). The CDR3 totals 13 residues. Trimming removed 6 bases at V and 6 bases at J, with 14 bases between. CDR3 sequence reads: CASRGHLGNGYTF. In nucleotides, the CDR3 is TGTGCCAGCAGAGGACACCTAGGAAATGGCTACACCTTC.

The rearrangement joins TRBV10-3 to TRBJ2-5; the D is unclear. Trimming took 8 bases from V and 0 from J, leaving 4 bases between them. In germline, CDR1 is ENHRY, CDR2 SYGVKD. The CDR3 extends over 11 amino acids. The CDR3 DNA reads TGTGCCATCTCTGACCAAGAGACCCAGTACTTC. It encodes CAISDQETQYF.

In its sample, this clone was seen a few times. This chain uses TRBV5-6 with TRBJ2-3; 7 bases align to TRBD1. Germline CDR1 reads SGHDT; CDR2 reads YYEEEE. CDR3 length equals 15 residues. V lost 1 base and J lost 4; bases outside the gene matches: 6. DNA of the CDR3: TGTGCCAGCAGCTTGCCAGGGGGTGTAGCAGATACGCAGTATTTT. It translates to CASSLPGGVADTQYF. Using reference TRBV5-6 and TRBJ2-3 for the parts outside the CDR3, the full variable domain is DAGVTQSPTHLIKTRGQQVTLRCSPKSGHDTVSWYQQALGQGPQFIFQYYEEEERQRGNFPDRFSGHQFPNYSSELNVNALLLGDSALYLCASSLPGGVADTQYFGPGTRLTVL.